The rows below give T cell receptor beta chains drawn from one sample of a study of shared clonotypes between healthy human individuals. The data were produced by immunoSEQ multiplex PCR, yet TCRdb's version contains in-frame clones alone and is incomplete. The sample includes over a million clones, around 97% seen only once; the top ten take approximately 1.1%. The sample comprised naive CD4+ T cells sorted from blood. The receptors originated from a young man in good health. CDR3s include the opening cysteine and the closing phenylalanine or tryptophan. The D gene is left open where the match is weak. Expanded clones are given a class, and other clones once, few, many or no size at all.

J,D,V,size,DNA,CDR3
TRBJ1-1,NA,TRBV9,NA,TGTGCCAGCAGCGTAGGAGCGGGTTCGGGCACTGAAGCTTTCTTT,CASSVGAGSGTEAFF
TRBJ2-1,TRBD2,TRBV4-3,NA,TGCGCCAGCAGTCTTAGCGGGCCCTACAATGAGCAGTTCTTC,CASSLSGPYNEQFF
TRBJ1-2,TRBD1,TRBV29-1,NA,TGCAGCGTTCCGAGGTGGGGACAGGGGGACTATGGCTACACCTTC,CSVPRWGQGDYGYTF
TRBJ2-7,NA,TRBV21-1,NA,TGTGCCAGCAGTTGGGCCAAATTTGGGGACGAGCAGTACTTC,CASSWAKFGDEQYF
TRBJ2-3,TRBD1,TRBV11-2,NA,TGTGCCAGCAGCCAAAGACAGGGGGGCATATCAGATACGCAGTATTTT,CASSQRQGGISDTQYF
TRBJ2-2,NA,TRBV9,NA,TGTGCCAGCAGTCGTAGCTCTAGCGCACCGAACACCGGGGAGCTGTTTTTT,CASSRSSSAPNTGELFF
TRBJ2-7,NA,TRBV20-1,NA,TGCAGTGCTAGAGATGCATACGAGCAGTACTTC,CSARDAYEQYF
TRBJ2-7,TRBD2,TRBV29-1,NA,TGCAGCGTGGGGGAGGGTCTTTCTTCCGAGCAGTACTTC,CSVGEGLSSEQYF
TRBJ2-3,NA,TRBV5-1,NA,TGCGCCAGCGATCCCGGGACTTCCGGGACGAGGGATACGCAGTATTTT,CASDPGTSGTRDTQYF
TRBJ2-2,NA,TRBV18,NA,TGTGCCAGCTCACCCGTGCAGGGCCTGAACACCGGGGAGCTGTTTTTT,CASSPVQGLNTGELFF
TRBJ2-1,NA,TRBV10-1,NA,TGCGCCAGCAGTGAAGGGGAGAGCTCCTACAATGAGCAGTTCTTC,CASSEGESSYNEQFF
TRBJ2-5,NA,TRBV18,NA,TGTGCCAGCTTTAAGCGGGTTGAGGAGACCCAGTACTTC,CASFKRVEETQYF
TRBJ2-2,TRBD2,TRBV5-4,NA,TGTGCCAGCAGCTTGGGGACGGGGGGGAACACCGGGGAGCTGTTTTTT,CASSLGTGGNTGELFF
TRBJ1-5,NA,TRBV18,NA,TGTGCCAGCTCACGGGACAGCAATCAGCCCCAGCATTTT,CASSRDSNQPQHF
TRBJ1-3,NA,TRBV7-9,NA,TGTGCCAGCAGCCTACCAAGGGGCTCCTCTGGAAACACCATATATTTT,CASSLPRGSSGNTIYF
TRBJ2-7,TRBD2,TRBV5-1,NA,TGCGCCAGCAGCTCGGGACTAGCGGGAGTTTACGAGCAGTACTTC,CASSSGLAGVYEQYF
TRBJ2-1,NA,TRBV5-1,NA,TGCGCCAGCAGCTTGGACAGGGTCAATGAGCAGTTCTTC,CASSLDRVNEQFF
TRBJ2-2,TRBD1,TRBV4-2,NA,TGTGCCAGCAGACCGGGGACAGGGCTTACCGGGGAGCTGTTTTTT,CASRPGTGLTGELFF
TRBJ2-1,NA,TRBV7-3,NA,TGTGCCAGCAGCTTAATTAGTGGCCAAAACAATGAGCAGTTCTTC,CASSLISGQNNEQFF
TRBJ2-1,NA,TRBV5-1,NA,TGCGCCAGCAGCTCATCCGGACAGTCGAATGAGCAGTTCTTC,CASSSSGQSNEQFF
TRBJ1-1,TRBD1,TRBV5-1,NA,TGCGCCAGCAGTATCCAGGGGGCGGCTGAAGCTTTCTTT,CASSIQGAAEAFF
TRBJ2-7,NA,TRBV30,NA,TGTGCCTGGACCCTGGCCCGGGGTTTGCAGCAGTACTTC,CAWTLARGLQQYF
TRBJ2-4,NA,TRBV5-5,NA,TGTGCCAGCAGCTTGGATGGGGGGCCCAAAAACATTCAGTACTTC,CASSLDGGPKNIQYF
TRBJ1-5,NA,TRBV25-1,NA,TGTGCCAGCAGTGCTACTAGCAATCAGCCCCAGCATTTT,CASSATSNQPQHF
TRBJ2-7,NA,TRBV29-1,NA,TGCAGCGTTGCGGTAGCCTACGAGCAGTACTTC,CSVAVAYEQYF
TRBJ2-1,TRBD2,TRBV9,NA,TGTGCCAGCAGCGGACCTAGCGGGAGCTCCTACAATGAGCAGTTCTTC,CASSGPSGSSYNEQFF
TRBJ2-7,NA,TRBV28,NA,TGTGCCACACGAAAGCTCTACGAGCAGTACTTC,CATRKLYEQYF
TRBJ1-5,NA,TRBV10-3,NA,TGTGCCATCAGTGACTTGAGCAATCAGCCCCAGCATTTT,CAISDLSNQPQHF
TRBJ1-3,NA,TRBV6-1,NA,TGTGCCAGCAGTGAAGAAGTGGCTTTCTCTGGAAACACCATATATTTT,CASSEEVAFSGNTIYF
TRBJ2-1,TRBD1,TRBV14,NA,TGTGCCAGCAGCCAAGCTGGTCTACAGGGGGTTGAGCAGTTCTTC,CASSQAGLQGVEQFF
TRBJ1-1,TRBD1,TRBV27,NA,TGTGCCAGCAGTCCCCGGACAGGGTCGGGGAAGACTGAAGCTTTCTTT,CASSPRTGSGKTEAFF
TRBJ2-6,NA,TRBV19,NA,TGTGCCAGTAGTTACAGGGATCTAGGAACTGGGGCCAACGTCCTGACTTTC,CASSYRDLGTGANVLTF
TRBJ2-3,NA,TRBV19,once,TGTGCCAGTAGTATTGAATCCCTCGGGGATACGCAGTATTTT,CASSIESLGDTQYF
TRBJ1-2,NA,TRBV20-1,NA,TGCAGTGGGTATGAGGGCTACACCTTC,CSGYEGYTF
TRBJ1-2,TRBD1,TRBV28,NA,TGTGCCAGCAGTTTGTCATCTCGGGACAGGGGCCTAGCCGCTTATGGCTACACCTTC,CASSLSSRDRGLAAYGYTF
TRBJ2-1,NA,TRBV10-3,NA,TGTGCCATCAGTTGGGACGCACTATACAATGAGCAGTTCTTC,CAISWDALYNEQFF
TRBJ2-1,TRBD2,TRBV2,NA,TGTGCCAGCGGCTCTAGCGGGAGGGCCAAAAACAATGAGCAGTTCTTC,CASGSSGRAKNNEQFF
TRBJ2-1,TRBD2,TRBV4-1,NA,TGCGCCAGCAGCCAAGTTCCGGGACTAGCGGGAGGAAGGCAGTTCTTC,CASSQVPGLAGGRQFF
TRBJ1-2,NA,TRBV7-2,NA,TGTGCCAGCAGCCCGGACAATTCCGACTATGGCTACACCTTC,CASSPDNSDYGYTF
TRBJ2-3,NA,TRBV6-1,NA,TGTGCCAGCAGTGTTCGGAGGGAAGATACGCAGTATTTT,CASSVRREDTQYF
TRBJ2-1,TRBD2,TRBV9,NA,TGTGCCAGCAGCGTGACGGGAGGGAACAATGAGCAGTTCTTC,CASSVTGGNNEQFF
TRBJ2-2,NA,TRBV11-2,NA,TGTGCCAGCAGCTCACCCCTAGGGGGTGGGGGAGTCGGGGAGCTGTTTTTT,CASSSPLGGGGVGELFF
TRBJ1-2,NA,TRBV5-1,NA,TGCGCCAGCAGCTTGGAAGTACAGGGTGCTGGCTACACCTTC,CASSLEVQGAGYTF
TRBJ1-1,NA,TRBV19,NA,TGTGCCAGTAGTATGGATTCTGTGATGGCAGAAGCTTTCTTT,CASSMDSVMAEAFF
TRBJ1-5,TRBD1,TRBV18,NA,TGTGCCAGCTCACAGCTTCCGGGACAGGGTGATCAGCCCCAGCATTTT,CASSQLPGQGDQPQHF
TRBJ2-2,TRBD2,TRBV2,NA,TGTGCCAGCATAGGGACTAGCGGCCTCACCGGGGAGCTGTTTTTT,CASIGTSGLTGELFF
TRBJ2-3,NA,TRBV9,NA,TGTGCCAGCAGCGTAGATATGCGGGACACAGATACGCAGTATTTT,CASSVDMRDTDTQYF
TRBJ2-3,NA,TRBV9,NA,TGTGCCAGCAGCGTAGCGGTCTGGGACACAGATACGCAGTATTTT,CASSVAVWDTDTQYF
TRBJ2-2,NA,TRBV7-8,NA,TGTGCCAGCAGCTTAGTAGAGGGGGGCACCGGGGAGCTGTTTTTT,CASSLVEGGTGELFF
TRBJ2-3,TRBD2,TRBV5-5,NA,TGTGCCAGCAGCCGACTAGCGGGAGGAACAGATACGCAGTATTTT,CASSRLAGGTDTQYF
TRBJ2-7,NA,TRBV7-9,NA,TGTGCCAGCAGCTCCAATCTGGGTTACGAGCAGTACTTC,CASSSNLGYEQYF
TRBJ2-7,NA,TRBV5-5,NA,TGTGCCAGCAGCCTACCACAGGGCTACGAGCAGTACTTC,CASSLPQGYEQYF
TRBJ1-5,TRBD1,TRBV9,NA,TGTGCCAGCAGCGTGACAGGGGATCAGCCCCAGCATTTT,CASSVTGDQPQHF
TRBJ2-7,NA,TRBV18,NA,TGTGCCAGCTCAGCGTCTGCCTACGAGCAGTACTTC,CASSASAYEQYF